The 14 T cell receptor beta chains below come from one sample, sequenced in a study of cytomegalovirus exposure and HLA in healthy donors. The PCR employed 60 Vbeta primers together with 13 Jbeta primers. Here immunoSEQ multiplex PCR was the method, and the copy in TCRdb shows in-frame clones only, minus some. The sample carries 100,000 or so clones, around 76% recorded once. Sequencing was performed on PBMCs. The source is a woman aged 50 to 60 in good health and CMV-seropositive.

This clone was seen once. The genes are TRBV7-3 and TRBJ2-7, with 8 bases fitting TRBD1. The CDR3 has 15 amino acids. CDR1 is SGHTA, CDR2 FQGTGA, per germline. Losses at the gene ends were 5 bases for V and 1 base for J; bases not matched to a gene: 7. In DNA form, the CDR3 reads TGTGCCAGCAGCCCGCTAGGACAGGGATCCTACGAGCAGTACTTC. It yields the protein CASSPLGQGSYEQYF.

This clone was picked up a small number of times. This chain links TRBV6-1 with TRBJ1-2; TRBD1 matches at 7 bases. With 10 bases clipped from V and 5 bases from J, the junction kept 10 bases outside the gene matches. CDR3 length: 13 amino acids. Per the germline V gene, CDR1 is MNHNS and CDR2 is SASEGT. In DNA, the CDR3 is TGTGCCACTACCAGGGGGACAGATTATGGCTACACCTTC. Residues: CATTRGTDYGYTF.

As DNA, the CDR3 is TGTGCCAGCAGCAATAGGGGGGGGGACGCCGCCTACGAGCAGTACTTC. It codes for CASSNRGGDAAYEQYF. The chain uses TRBV9 and TRBJ2-7, with D perhaps matching TRBD2 (7 bases). The length of the CDR3 is 16 residues. V was pared by 4 bases and J by 2 bases, with 19 bases between. CDR1 and CDR2 from the germline V gene are SGDLS and YYNGEE.

V gene TRBV4-1 combines with J gene TRBJ2-7; 9 nucleotides agree with TRBD1. With 4 bases clipped from V and 7 bases from J, the junction kept 14 bases outside the gene matches. The CDR3 covers 16 residues. Germline lookup yields CDR1 MGHRA and CDR2 YSYEKL. Here the CDR3 DNA reads TGCGCCAGCAGCCCATGGGGACAGGGTGCCCGCGGAGAGCAGTACTTC. Amino acid sequence: CASSPWGQGARGEQYF.

The chain uses TRBV7-8 and TRBJ1-5; 8 positions match TRBD1. The germline CDR1 and CDR2 sequences are SGHVS and FQNEAQ. Trimming cost V 1 base and J 12 bases; bases outside gene matches: 11. The CDR3 length is 15 residues. CDR3: CASSLDPSSRGLQHF. DNA for the CDR3: TGTGCCAGCAGCTTAGATCCTTCGAGCAGGGGGCTCCAGCATTTT.

This chain connects TRBV30 to TRBJ1-1, with D possibly TRBD1 on 6 matching bases. V shed 5 bases and J shed 5 bases, with 15 bases lying between them. CDR1 GTSNPN and CDR2 SVGIG come from the germline V gene (reference sequence). The CDR3 is made up of 13 amino acids. CDR3 sequence reads: CAWETGRGTEAFF. The CDR3 nucleotides are TGTGCCTGGGAAACAGGGAGAGGGACTGAAGCTTTCTTT.

The J gene is TRBJ2-5, the V gene TRBV6-6; maybe TRBD1 (5 bases). Between the trimmed V and J ends, which lost 6 bases and 6 bases, there was a span of 11 bases. From germline, CDR1 is MNHNY and CDR2 SVGAGI (reference sequence). This CDR3 comprises 12 residues. The CDR3 reads CASSPVGQTQYF. CDR3 coding DNA: TGTGCCAGCAGCCCCGTGGGGCAGACCCAGTACTTC.

This clone was seen only once. V gene TRBV7-9 combines with J gene TRBJ2-7; tentatively, D is TRBD1 (5 bases). This CDR3 contains 15 residues. V was trimmed by 4 bases and J by 4 bases, leaving 17 bases between them. Germline V lookup: CDR1 SEHNR, CDR2 FQNEAQ (reference sequence). The CDR3 here is CASSSNRARGYEQYF. The CDR3 DNA sequence: TGTGCCAGCAGCTCCAACAGAGCTAGGGGTTACGAGCAGTACTTC.

The chain is built from TRBV27 and TRBJ2-7; D is possibly TRBD1 (6 bases). Trimming left V 4 bases short and J 5 bases short, with 18 bases between. Germline CDR1 and CDR2: MNHEY and SMNVEV (reference sequence). CDR3 length: 15 amino acids. CDR3: CASSWTTGLLDEQYF. Written as DNA, the CDR3 is TGTGCCAGCAGTTGGACAACAGGGTTACTAGACGAGCAGTACTTC.

This chain joins TRBV2 and TRBJ1-1; 8 positions match TRBD1. The CDR3 is made up of 17 amino acids. The V gene end was trimmed by 5 bases and the J gene end by 1 base; junction bases not matched to a gene: 12. Germline lookup yields CDR1 SNHLY and CDR2 FYNNEI. CDR3 protein: CASSSPDRGLENTEAFF. The CDR3 DNA reads as TGTGCCAGCAGTTCCCCCGACAGGGGTTTAGAGAACACTGAAGCTTTCTTT. The variable domain in full, with the rest retrieved from reference TRBV2 and TRBJ1-1, is EPEVTQTPSHQVTQMGQEVILRCVPISNHLYFYWYRQILGQKVEFLVSFYNNEISEKSEIFDDQFSVERPDGSNFTLKIRSTKLEDSAMYFCASSSPDRGLENTEAFFGQGTRLTVV.

The chain uses TRBV6-1 and TRBJ2-7; maybe TRBD1 (6 bases). This CDR3 contains 12 residues. Deletions cut 10 bases from V and 0 bases from J, with 10 bases between. Germline assignment: CDR1 MNHNS and CDR2 SASEGT. DNA of the CDR3: TGTGCCATACGGACAGACTCCTACGAGCAGTACTTC. It is translated as CAIRTDSYEQYF.

The chain recombines TRBV6-5 with TRBJ2-7, with D perhaps TRBD1 (7 bases). There are 14 residues in the CDR3. Germline lookup yields CDR1 MNHEY and CDR2 SVGAGI. V shed 7 bases and J shed 6 bases, with 19 bases lying between them. The CDR3 loop reads CASTNQAGGLEQYF. CDR3 sequence (DNA): TGTGCCAGCACCAACCAGGCAGGGGGGCTCGAGCAGTACTTC.

V usage is TRBV13 and J usage is TRBJ2-1; possibly TRBD1 for D (6 bases). This CDR3 is built from 15 residues. Trimming took off 5 bases at V and 4 bases at J, with 15 bases between the two ends. From germline, CDR1 is PRHDT and CDR2 FYEKMQ (reference sequence). The DNA of the CDR3 is TGTGCCAGCAGCCCCAGGGGAGACTCGTACAATGAGCAGTTCTTC. Its translation is CASSPRGDSYNEQFF.

The chain links TRBV7-9 to TRBJ2-1; 7 bases match TRBD1. The germline CDR1 and CDR2 sequences are SEHNR and FQNEAQ (reference sequence). The V and J ends lost 3 bases and 8 bases, in that order; junction bases with no gene match: 1. The CDR3 extends over 12 amino acids. CDR3 nucleotides: TGTGCCAGCAGCTTTACAGGGGATGAGCAGTTCTTC. It yields the protein CASSFTGDEQFF.